One and the same sample provided the 20 T cell receptor beta chains below, sequenced in a study of tumor-infiltrating lymphocytes in primary liver carcinoma. Without any cell sorting, about 19-30 mg of bulk tissue yielded co-extracted RNA and DNA. Reverse transcription of approximately 500 ng total RNA with a constant-region primer produced TCR beta cDNA. Libraries covering TCR beta were generated through three nested multiplex PCR rounds (using a slightly modified ARM-PCR). It was with TRBV1-TRBV30 forward primers and a C-beta reverse primer that the first two PCR rounds were run, at roughly 10 cycles each. TCRdb reprocessed the multiplex PCR reads via MiXCR and lists one record per CDR3 protein. This sample yields roughly 190,000 distinct CDR3 sequences, of which around four fifths are seen a single time; about a sixth belongs to the top ten. The sample taken for sequencing was tumor tissue from primary liver carcinoma. The receptor set was obtained from a man in his forties with primary liver carcinoma and hepatitis B virus infection.

This rearrangement joins TRBV5-1 to TRBJ2-7, with D uncertain. V was trimmed by 5 bases and J by 7 bases, leaving 19 bases between them. This CDR3 region has 14 residues. CDR1 and CDR2 (germline): SGHRS, YFSETQ. The CDR3, as DNA: TGCGCCAGCAGATTCAACATGGGCTTGGGGGAGCAGTACTTC. This translates into CASRFNMGLGEQYF.

Notes on this clonotype: At one boundary the junction diverges from the germline segment, which might be a read error. The J gene is TRBJ2-1, the V gene TRBV4-2; tentatively, D is TRBD2 (6 bases). CDR1 is LGHNA, CDR2 YNFKEQ, per germline. CDR3 length: 16 amino acids. The CDR3 reads CASSQNGGRTYNEQFF. CDR3 sequence (DNA): TGTGCCAGTAGCCAAAATGGGGGGAGGACCTACAATGAGCAGTTCTTC.

A remark on this clonotype: This may arise from a read error, as a much more abundant clone is one base away. J is TRBJ2-7 and V is TRBV5-1; D is unclear. V was cut by 0 bases and J by 5 bases, with 12 bases left in between. CDR1 and CDR2 (germline): SGHRS, YFSETQ. This CDR3 comprises 14 residues. The CDR3 region has the DNA TGCGCCAGCAGCTTGGGCCCCGAAAGCGACGAGCAGTACTTC. Its translation: CASSLGPESDEQYF.

In regard to this clonotype: The CDR3 end shows no conserved phenylalanine or tryptophan, and so a read error is likely. The rearrangement links TRBV6-5 to TRBJ1-2; D is uncertain. Germline lookup yields CDR1 MNHEY and CDR2 SVGAGI. This CDR3 spans 11 amino acids. CDR3 protein: CASAGDYDYTL. The DNA of the CDR3 is TGTGCCAGCGCAGGAGACTATGACTACACCTTA.

To note about this clonotype: The junction differs from germline at one of its ends, possibly a read error. This chain links TRBV6-6 with TRBJ2-1, with D possibly TRBD1 on 5 matching bases. Germline CDR1 reads MNHNY; CDR2 reads SVGAGI (reference sequence). The CDR3 has 17 amino acids. The CDR3 bases are TGTGTCAGCAGTTACTCGGTGTGTCAGGGCATACACAATGAGCAGTTCTTC. Amino acids: CVSSYSVCQGIHNEQFF.

As regards this clonotype: The conserved phenylalanine or tryptophan normally closing the CDR3 is absent here, so this likely arose from a read error. V gene TRBV12-3 or TRBV12-4 combines with J gene TRBJ1-1, with D maybe TRBD1 (5 bases). This CDR3 comprises 13 residues. Trimming took 5 bases from V and 7 from J, leaving 14 bases between them. The DNA of the CDR3 is TGTGCCAGCAGTGAAGGGATAGGGGATGAAGCTTTCCTT. It encodes CASSEGIGDEAFL.

As for this clonotype: No conserved phenylalanine or tryptophan ends this CDR3, so it is likely a read error. CDR3 protein: CASSPIEGSNQPQHS. The CDR3 region has the DNA TGCGCCAGTAGTCCCATAGAGGGGAGCAATCAGCCTCAGCATTCT. The chain carries TRBV4-1 and TRBJ1-5; TRBD1 is a possible D gene (5 bases). CDR1 is MGHRA, CDR2 YSYEKL, per germline. The CDR3 is 15 amino acids.

This chain uses TRBV5-1 with TRBJ2-3; D gene ambiguous. Germline V gene lookup returns CDR1 SGHRS and CDR2 YFSETQ. The CDR3 has 16 amino acids. V gave up 10 bases and J gave up 0 bases, with 21 bases separating them. CDR3 in amino acids: CAGNLNGRPSTDTQYF. CDR3 sequence (DNA): TGCGCCGGCAACTTGAACGGCCGTCCTAGCACAGATACGCAGTATTTT.

The J gene is TRBJ2-2, the V gene TRBV6-1, with D possibly TRBD1 on 6 matching bases. CDR1 and CDR2 (germline): MNHNS, SASEGT. This CDR3 has 18 amino acids. Trimming shortened V by 0 bases and J by 9 bases, and 23 bases separated the two germline ends. CDR3 residues: CASSEALLGGSNTRELFF. As DNA, the CDR3 is TGTGCCAGCAGTGAAGCGCTTCTAGGGGGATCGAACACAAGGGAGCTGTTTTTT.

V and J are TRBV6-1 and TRBJ2-1; 7 bases are a match to TRBD2. The germline CDR1 and CDR2 sequences are MNHNS and SASEGT. CDR3 length: 15 amino acids. V dropped 4 bases and J dropped 4; count of bases not matched to a gene: 7. The CDR3 DNA sequence: TGTGCCAGCAGTGGTGAAACGGGAGGATACAATGAGCAGTTCTTC. Residues: CASSGETGGYNEQFF.

This chain joins TRBV6-6 and TRBJ2-1, with TRBD2 identical over 12 bases. CDR3 length: 19 residues. Germline CDR1 and CDR2: MNHNY and SVGAGI (reference sequence). The CDR3 is CVSSYSLAGGSSPYNEQFF. CDR3 sequence (DNA): TGTGTCAGTAGTTACTCACTAGCGGGAGGATCGAGCCCCTACAATGAGCAGTTCTTC.

The chain is built from TRBV29-1 and TRBJ2-5; D is undetermined. This CDR3 is 13 amino acids long. The ends were cut back, 6 bases at V and 5 bases at J, with 16 bases in the middle. Germline lookup yields CDR1 SQVTM and CDR2 ANQGSEA. In DNA form, the CDR3 reads TGCAGCGTCGGAACAAGGGTTTCGGAGACCCAGTACTTC. It yields the protein CSVGTRVSETQYF. Variable domain in full (rest from reference TRBV29-1 and TRBJ2-5): SAVISQKPSRDICQRGTSLTIQCQVDSQVTMMFWYRQQPGQSLTLIATANQGSEATYESGFVIDKFPISRPNLTFSTLTVSNMSPEDSSIYLCSVGTRVSETQYFGPGTRLLVL.

This clonotype was counted a few times. This sequence may be a read error, since a much larger clone differs from it by one base. The chain has TRBV4-2 and TRBJ2-3; 14 nucleotides agree with TRBD2. Germline assignment: CDR1 LGHNA and CDR2 YNFKEQ. The CDR3 runs 20 residues. The CDR3: CASSHLQGTSGSERTDMQYF. In DNA, the CDR3 is TGTGCCAGCAGCCATCTCCAGGGGACTAGCGGGAGCGAACGCACAGATATGCAGTATTTT.

Concerning this clonotype itself: The missing conserved phenylalanine or tryptophan at the end of this CDR3 makes a read error likely. The CDR3 DNA reads as TGTGCCATCAACTTGCGGGACTCTCCTTACGAGCAGTACCTC. Protein: CAINLRDSPYEQYL. This chain uses TRBV5-4 with TRBJ2-7, with D perhaps matching TRBD2 (6 bases). The CDR3 covers 14 residues. Germline assignment: CDR1 SGHNT and CDR2 YYREEE (reference sequence). Trimming stripped 9 bases from V and 4 bases from J, with 20 bases between.

J is TRBJ2-6 and V is TRBV6-1, with TRBD1 matching 7 bases. Germline V CDR1 and CDR2: MNHNS, SASEGT. There are 16 residues in the CDR3. The CDR3 sequence is CVGTGTEGAGANVLTF. The CDR3, as DNA: TGTGTCGGTACCGGGACAGAGGGTGCTGGGGCCAACGTCCTGACTTTC.

To note about this clonotype: In this CDR3 the conserved last residue, phenylalanine or tryptophan, is missing, so a read error is likely. The genes are TRBV30 and TRBJ2-1; TRBD1 is a possible D gene (6 bases). The CDR3 extends over 14 amino acids. Germline loops: CDR1 GTSNPN, CDR2 SVGIG (reference sequence). Trimming took off 2 bases at V and 9 bases at J, with 17 bases between the two ends. The CDR3 region has the DNA TGTGCCTGGAGTAAGGGGGACCACCTATCTGAGCAGTTCTTA. It encodes CAWSKGDHLSEQFL.

Concerning this clonotype itself: The CDR3 ends on some other residue instead of the conserved phenylalanine or tryptophan, so this is likely a read error. The chain uses TRBV14 and TRBJ1-4; no reliable D call. From germline, CDR1 is SGHDN and CDR2 FVKESK. The CDR3 is 13 amino acids. Between the trimmed V and J ends, which lost 7 bases and 10 bases, there was a span of 16 bases. CDR3 sequence: CASTHSFEGKLFV. In nucleotides, the CDR3 is TGTGCCAGCACCCACTCCTTCGAAGGAAAACTGTTTGTT.

Points on this clonotype: The conserved phenylalanine or tryptophan is not found at the CDR3 terminus, so this likely reflects a read error. This chain links TRBV5-5 with TRBJ2-7; D gene uncertain. The CDR3 sequence is 14 residues long. CDR1 and CDR2 (germline): SGHKS, YYEKEE (reference sequence). CDR3 bases: TGTGCCAGTAGCTTGGTTCCACGTGAAGGAGAGCAGTACCAC. This sequence encodes CASSLVPREGEQYH.

Notes on this clonotype: This may arise from a read error, as a much more abundant clone is one base away. The chain links TRBV5-1 to TRBJ1-1; D is unresolved. Trimming cost V 4 bases and J 4 bases, with 17 bases left between them. CDR1 and CDR2 from the germline V gene are SGHRS and YFSETQ. The CDR3 has 15 amino acids. CDR3 nucleotide sequence: TGCGCCAGCAGCCCGAGAGGTAGGACGAGCACTGAAGCTTTCTTT. The encoded protein is CASSPRGRTSTEAFF.

This clonotype was counted a few times. This may be a read error, as it is one base from a much larger clone. V and J are TRBV29-1 and TRBJ1-1; D call uncertain. Deletions cut 6 bases from V and 13 bases from J, with 9 bases between. CDR3 size: 8 residues. Germline V gene data show CDR1 as SQVTM and CDR2 as ANQGSEA. CDR3 region: CSVAGVFF. The CDR3 DNA sequence: TGCAGCGTAGCAGGAGTTTTCTTT.